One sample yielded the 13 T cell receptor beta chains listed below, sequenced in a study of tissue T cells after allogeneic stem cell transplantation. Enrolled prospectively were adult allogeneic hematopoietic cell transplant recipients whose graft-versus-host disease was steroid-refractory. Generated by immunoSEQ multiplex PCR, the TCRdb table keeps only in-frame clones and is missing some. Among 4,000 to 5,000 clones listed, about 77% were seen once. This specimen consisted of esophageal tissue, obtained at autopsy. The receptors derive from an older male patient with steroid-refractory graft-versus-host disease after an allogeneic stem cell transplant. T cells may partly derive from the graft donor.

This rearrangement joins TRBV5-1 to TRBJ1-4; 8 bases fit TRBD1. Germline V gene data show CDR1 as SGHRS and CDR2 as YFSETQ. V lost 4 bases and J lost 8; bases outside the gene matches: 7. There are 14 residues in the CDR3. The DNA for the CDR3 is TGCGCCAGCAGCCTAACAGGGGGAAGGGAAAAACTGTTTTTT. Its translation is CASSLTGGREKLFF.

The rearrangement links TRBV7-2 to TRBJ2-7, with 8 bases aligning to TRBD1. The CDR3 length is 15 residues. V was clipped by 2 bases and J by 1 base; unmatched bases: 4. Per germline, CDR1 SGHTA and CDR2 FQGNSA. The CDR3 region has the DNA TGTGCCAGCAGCTTAATCCAGGGGGCATCCTACGAGCAGTACTTC. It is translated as CASSLIQGASYEQYF.

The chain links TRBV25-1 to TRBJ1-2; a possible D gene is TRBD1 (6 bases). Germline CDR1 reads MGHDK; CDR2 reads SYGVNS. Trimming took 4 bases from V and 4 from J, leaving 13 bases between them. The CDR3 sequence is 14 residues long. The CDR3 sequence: CASSAPGAFYGYTF. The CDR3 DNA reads TGTGCCAGCAGTGCCCCGGGGGCTTTCTATGGCTACACCTTC.

The CDR3 DNA sequence: TGTGCCAGCAGTTTCCGGCGCCATACGCAGTATTTT. Its translation is CASSFRRHTQYF. This chain joins TRBV12-3 or TRBV12-4 and TRBJ2-3; D remains unclear. V was trimmed by 3 bases and J by 7 bases, leaving 8 bases between them. The CDR3 contains 12 residues.

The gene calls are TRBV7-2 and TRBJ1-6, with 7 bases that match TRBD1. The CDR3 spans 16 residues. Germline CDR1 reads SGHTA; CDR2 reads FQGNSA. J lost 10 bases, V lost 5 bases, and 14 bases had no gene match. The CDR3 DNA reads TGTGCCAGCAGCCCCAGACAGGGAGAGGGTGGATCACCCCTCCACTTT. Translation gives CASSPRQGEGGSPLHF.

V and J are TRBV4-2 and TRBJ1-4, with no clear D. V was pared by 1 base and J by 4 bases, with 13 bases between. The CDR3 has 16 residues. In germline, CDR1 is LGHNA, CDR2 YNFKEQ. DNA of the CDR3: TGTGCCAGCAGCCAAGGCTTCGGCCAGTTTAATGAAAAACTGTTTTTT. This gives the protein CASSQGFGQFNEKLFF.

The CDR3 loop is CAISGGHNSPLHF. CDR3 DNA sequence: TGTGCCATCAGTGGAGGGCACAACTCACCCCTCCACTTT. The V call is TRBV10-3, the J call TRBJ1-6; no clear D. The CDR3 extends over 13 amino acids. Germline V gene sequence: CDR1 ENHRY, CDR2 SYGVKD. Trimming cost V 4 bases and J 10 bases, with 11 bases left between them.

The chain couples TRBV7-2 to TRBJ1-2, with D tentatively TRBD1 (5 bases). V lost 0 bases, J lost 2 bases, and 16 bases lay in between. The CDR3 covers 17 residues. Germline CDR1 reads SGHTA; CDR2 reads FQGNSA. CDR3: CASSLAPGSLQNYGYTF. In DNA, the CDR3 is TGTGCCAGCAGCTTAGCGCCAGGGTCTCTTCAGAACTATGGCTACACCTTC.

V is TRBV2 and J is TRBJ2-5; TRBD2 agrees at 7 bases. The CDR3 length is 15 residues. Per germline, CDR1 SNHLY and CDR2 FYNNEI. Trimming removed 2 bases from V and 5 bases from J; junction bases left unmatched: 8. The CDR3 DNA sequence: TGTGCCAGCAGTGAAACAGCGGGGAGGTCTGAGACCCAGTACTTC. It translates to CASSETAGRSETQYF.

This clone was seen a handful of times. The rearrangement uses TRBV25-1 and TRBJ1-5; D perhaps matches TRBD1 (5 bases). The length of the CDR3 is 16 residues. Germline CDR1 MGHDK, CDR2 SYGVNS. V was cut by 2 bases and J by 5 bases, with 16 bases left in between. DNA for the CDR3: TGTGCCAGCAGTGAAGGAAGGGGCGCGTTCCATCAGCCCCAGCATTTT. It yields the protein CASSEGRGAFHQPQHF.

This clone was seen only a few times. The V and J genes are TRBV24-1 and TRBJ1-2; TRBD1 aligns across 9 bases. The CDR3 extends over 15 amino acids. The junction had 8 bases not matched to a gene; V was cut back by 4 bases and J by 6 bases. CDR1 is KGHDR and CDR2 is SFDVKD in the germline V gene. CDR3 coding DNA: TGTGCCACCAGTGACCCCGGGACAGGGTGGAATGGCTACACCTTC. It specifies CATSDPGTGWNGYTF.

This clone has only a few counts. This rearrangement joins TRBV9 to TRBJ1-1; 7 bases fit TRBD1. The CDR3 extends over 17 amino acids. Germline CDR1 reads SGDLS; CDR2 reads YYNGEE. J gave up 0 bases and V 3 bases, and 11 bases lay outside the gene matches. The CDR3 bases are TGTGCCAGCAGCGCGAACCGGGACAGACCGATGAACACTGAAGCTTTCTTT. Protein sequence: CASSANRDRPMNTEAFF.

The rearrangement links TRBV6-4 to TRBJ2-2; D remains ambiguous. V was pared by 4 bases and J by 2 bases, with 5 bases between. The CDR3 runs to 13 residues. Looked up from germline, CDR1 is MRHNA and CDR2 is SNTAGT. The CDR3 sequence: CASSVSNTGELFF. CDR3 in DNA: TGTGCCAGCAGTGTCAGTAACACCGGGGAGCTGTTTTTT.